This entry lists 20 T cell receptor beta chains sequenced from one sample in a study of beta chain features in type 1 diabetes. The study's findings and limits: Type 1 diabetes patients showed a moderate but significant shortening of TCRB CDR3s in all four CD4+ subsets.

Investigators reverse transcribed all isolated RNA, so they sequenced expressed TCRB transcripts. TCRdb's table, derived via immunoSEQ multiplex PCR, lists solely in-frame clones and lacks some. The sample has about 47,000 clones; approximately 40% are singletons. These receptors are not linked to any known antigen. Sequencing was done on a sample of stem cell memory CD4+ T cells from blood. The receptors stem from a man between 25 and 39 years old with type 1 diabetes.

This rearrangement joins TRBV7-8 to TRBJ1-5; no firm D call. CDR3 length: 14 residues. Germline lookup yields CDR1 SGHVS and CDR2 FQNEAQ. The ends were cut back, 1 base at V and 2 bases at J, with 6 bases in the middle. The CDR3 bases are TGTGCCAGCAGCTTAGTACGAGGCAATCAGCCCCAGCATTTT. It is translated as CASSLVRGNQPQHF.

This clone was counted a few times. The chain employs TRBV19 and TRBJ2-2; D remains unclear. V lost 5 bases to trimming and J lost 4 bases, with 11 bases between them. The CDR3 covers 14 residues. Germline CDR1 is LNHDA and CDR2 is SQIVND (reference sequence). CDR3: CASSVQARTGELFF. CDR3 bases: TGTGCCAGTAGTGTTCAAGCACGCACCGGGGAGCTGTTTTTT.

This sequence joins TRBV5-1 and TRBJ1-2, with TRBD1 identical over 12 bases. Germline V lookup: CDR1 SGHRS, CDR2 YFSETQ. The CDR3 extends over 16 amino acids. The junction had 10 bases not matched to a gene; V was cut back by 4 bases and J by 6 bases. CDR3 sequence: CASSEGQGAFRHGYTF. DNA for the CDR3: TGCGCCAGCAGCGAGGGACAGGGGGCTTTTAGACATGGCTACACCTTC.

The CDR3 nucleotides read TGTGCCAGCAGTTTAATAGCCAAAAACATTCAGTACTTC. It translates to CASSLIAKNIQYF. This chain links TRBV6-1 with TRBJ2-4, with D unresolved. The germline V gene encodes CDR1 MNHNS and CDR2 SASEGT. The CDR3 runs to 13 residues. V lost 5 bases and J lost 0, with 5 bases in between.

This chain connects TRBV5-4 to TRBJ2-7; D unresolved. Germline lookup yields CDR1 SGHNT and CDR2 YYREEE (reference sequence). This CDR3 has 12 residues. Trimming pared 3 bases from V and 9 bases from J, leaving 13 bases between. The CDR3 is CASSSNSAAQYF. The DNA of the CDR3 is TGTGCCAGCAGCTCCAACTCTGCGGCGCAGTACTTC.

This chain connects TRBV18 to TRBJ2-7; TRBD1 matches 9 bases. The CDR3 runs to 14 residues. The germline V gene has CDR1 KGHSH and CDR2 LQKENI. V shed 3 bases, J shed 5 bases, and the junction held 5 bases outside the gene matches. The CDR3 coding sequence is TGTGCCAGCTCACCTTGGACAGGGGTTGACGAGCAGTACTTC. It translates to CASSPWTGVDEQYF.

The sample holds a few counts of this clone. This sequence joins TRBV9 and TRBJ2-5; 7 positions match TRBD1. The CDR3 loop spans 16 amino acids. Per the germline V gene, CDR1 is SGDLS and CDR2 is YYNGEE. V dropped 2 bases and J dropped 5; count of bases not matched to a gene: 12. The CDR3: CASSVWARGRGETQYF. For the CDR3, the DNA is TGTGCCAGCAGCGTGTGGGCGAGGGGGCGCGGGGAGACCCAGTACTTC. The full variable domain, with the rest looked up from reference TRBV9 and TRBJ2-5, is DSGVTQTPKHLITATGQRVTLRCSPRSGDLSVYWYQQSLDQGLQFLIQYYNGEERAKGNILERFSAQQFPDLHSELNLSSLELGDSALYFCASSVWARGRGETQYFGPGTRLLVL.

This clone was recorded a few times. The rearrangement joins TRBV19 to TRBJ2-3; TRBD1 is a possible D gene (6 bases). Germline V CDR1 and CDR2: LNHDA, SQIVND (reference sequence). The ends were cut back, 3 bases at V and 1 base at J, with 11 bases in the middle. The CDR3 runs to 15 residues. The CDR3 DNA reads TGTGCCAGTAGTATCGCAGGGGCCGGCACAGATACGCAGTATTTT. Translating gives CASSIAGAGTDTQYF.

The CDR3, as DNA: TGTGCCACCCGGCGCGGGAGAGAGACCCAGTACTTC. Its protein is CATRRGRETQYF. The V call is TRBV28, the J call TRBJ2-5; 7 nucleotides line up with TRBD2. Germline-derived CDR1 and CDR2 are MDHEN and SYDVKM. The CDR3 has 12 amino acids. V gave up 10 bases and J gave up 4 bases; unmatched junction bases: 6.

V is TRBV7-8 and J is TRBJ1-5, with 10 positions matching TRBD1. Germline assignment: CDR1 SGHVS and CDR2 FQNEAQ. Trimming removed 4 bases from V and 6 bases from J; junction bases left unmatched: 9. The CDR3 consists of 16 residues. CDR3 loop: CASSSSPGTGAQPQHF. The CDR3, as DNA: TGTGCCAGCAGCTCAAGTCCCGGGACAGGGGCTCAGCCCCAGCATTTT.

The chain links TRBV9 to TRBJ1-1, with TRBD1 identical over 7 bases. Germline lookup yields CDR1 SGDLS and CDR2 YYNGEE. This CDR3 comprises 16 residues. Trimming took 3 bases from V and 0 from J; bases not matched to a gene: 8. CDR3: CASSAWDRRMNTEAFF. The CDR3 DNA sequence: TGTGCCAGCAGCGCCTGGGACAGACGAATGAACACTGAAGCTTTCTTT.

V and J are TRBV4-2 and TRBJ1-4; 7 bases line up with TRBD1. The CDR3 is made up of 20 amino acids. V dropped 1 base and J dropped 5; count of bases not matched to a gene: 19. Germline CDR1 is LGHNA and CDR2 is YNFKEQ. CDR3 in amino acids: CASSQGPSLNRQGGNEKLFF. In nucleotides, the CDR3 is TGTGCCAGCAGCCAAGGCCCGTCCCTGAACCGACAGGGTGGGAATGAAAAACTGTTTTTT.

V and J are TRBV5-4 and TRBJ2-1; tentatively, D is TRBD2 (6 bases). The germline V and J ends were trimmed by 2 bases and 7 bases, with 16 bases remaining between them. The CDR3 contains 15 residues. CDR1 is SGHNT and CDR2 is YYREEE in the germline V gene (reference sequence). CDR3 amino acids: CASSFPGGSGNEQFF. The CDR3 DNA reads as TGTGCCAGCAGCTTCCCCGGGGGTAGCGGTAATGAGCAGTTCTTC.

The V and J genes are TRBV6-6 and TRBJ2-5, with TRBD2 matching over 7 bases. The CDR3 contains 16 residues. The germline CDR1 and CDR2 sequences are MNHNY and SVGAGI (reference sequence). The V segment lost 6 bases and the J segment 2 bases; nucleotides outside the gene matches: 12. CDR3 residues: CASSPHAGVKQETQYF. DNA for the CDR3: TGTGCCAGCAGCCCGCATGCGGGAGTTAAACAAGAGACCCAGTACTTC.

This clone has a handful of counts. The V call is TRBV6-6, the J call TRBJ1-1; D not resolved. Germline lookup yields CDR1 MNHNY and CDR2 SVGAGI (reference sequence). Trimming took off 10 bases at V and 1 base at J, with 10 bases between the two ends. This CDR3 is 12 amino acids long. CDR3 in DNA: TGTGCCACCAATCGGGGGAACACTGAAGCTTTCTTT. As protein: CATNRGNTEAFF.

V gene TRBV5-1 combines with J gene TRBJ2-3, with D possibly matching TRBD1 (6 bases). Trimming removed 1 base at V and 2 bases at J, with 14 bases between. This CDR3 has 16 residues. The germline V gene has CDR1 SGHRS and CDR2 YFSETQ. The CDR3, as DNA: TGCGCCAGCAGCTTGCGGCCCCAGGGGATCACAGATACGCAGTATTTT. It encodes CASSLRPQGITDTQYF.

This clone has a handful of counts. The chain couples TRBV7-2 to TRBJ2-7; perhaps TRBD2 as D (5 bases). The CDR3 is made up of 14 amino acids. Trimming pared 1 base from V and 5 bases from J, leaving 12 bases between. Germline V gene sequence: CDR1 SGHTA, CDR2 FQGNSA. CDR3 in amino acids: CASSLGRGFDEQYF. The CDR3 coding sequence is TGTGCCAGCAGCTTAGGTCGCGGGTTCGACGAGCAGTACTTC.

This clone turned up a few times. The chain couples TRBV5-1 to TRBJ1-3, with a tentative D call TRBD1 (5 bases). This CDR3 is built from 15 residues. The V and J ends lost 3 bases and 4 bases respectively, with 14 bases between them. Germline-derived CDR1 and CDR2 are SGHRS and YFSETQ. CDR3 loop: CASSWRGGEGNTIYF. In DNA, the CDR3 is TGCGCCAGCAGCTGGAGGGGTGGAGAAGGAAACACCATATATTTT.

V usage is TRBV7-8 and J usage is TRBJ2-3; 7 positions agree with TRBD1. With V trimmed by 0 bases and J by 9 bases, 12 bases remained unmatched. The CDR3 contains 16 residues. Germline-derived CDR1 and CDR2 are SGHVS and FQNEAQ. The DNA for the CDR3 is TGTGCCAGCAGCTTAGCGGCAGGGCAGGGGGTAGGGACGCAGTATTTT. It encodes CASSLAAGQGVGTQYF.

This clone was counted between two and nine times. The chain is built from TRBV15 and TRBJ2-5; 9 positions match TRBD2. This CDR3 has 16 residues. The germline CDR1 and CDR2 sequences are LNHNV and YYDKDF (reference sequence). V lost 1 base to trimming and J lost 4 bases; unmatched junction nucleotides: 7. The CDR3 region is CATSRGVSGSGETQYF. The DNA for the CDR3 is TGTGCCACCAGCAGAGGTGTTAGCGGGAGCGGAGAGACCCAGTACTTC.